The 30 T cell receptor beta chains below were found in one sample sequenced in a study of blood T cell repertoires in COVID-19. Repertoires were generated with immunoSEQ multiplex PCR, while TCRdb's copy carries only in-frame clones and drops some. The data hold 300,000 to 400,000 clones, with approximately 85% observed a single time. Sequencing used peripheral blood. The receptor set was obtained from a human donor in a cohort sampled during active COVID-19.

The chain couples TRBV21-1 to TRBJ2-5; the D call in the table, TRBD2, was not verified against the DNA. TRBV21-1 is shown as a pseudogene. This CDR3 is built from 17 residues. The CDR3 DNA is TGTGCCAGCAGCAAAGGGACTAGCGGGGGGGGCCGGGAGACCCAGTACTTC. Protein sequence: CASSKGTSGGGRETQYF.

This chain links TRBV7-9 with TRBJ1-3; D gene ambiguous. The CDR3 is 14 residues long. The germline V gene has CDR1 SEHNR and CDR2 FQNEAQ (reference sequence). With 4 bases removed from V and 3 bases from J, the gap between germline ends came to 10 bases. CDR3 protein: CASSSLHSGNTIYF. In DNA form, the CDR3 reads TGTGCCAGCAGCTCACTGCATAGTGGAAACACCATATATTTT.

This clone was counted between two and nine times. This sequence joins TRBV5-6 and TRBJ1-1, with TRBD1 identical over 9 bases. CDR1 is SGHDT and CDR2 is YYEEEE in the germline V gene. The CDR3 contains 14 residues. V shed 0 bases and J 12 bases; nucleotides not matched to a gene: 9. CDR3 sequence (DNA): TGTGCCAGCAGCTTGGGGTTACAGGGGGCGGGGACTTTCTTT. As protein: CASSLGLQGAGTFF.

V and J are TRBV10-2 and TRBJ2-1; the match to TRBD2 covers 8 bases. CDR1 and CDR2 (germline): WSHSY, SAAADI. Germline trimming cut 3 bases from V and 7 bases from J; bases unmatched to any gene: 8. The CDR3 has 15 amino acids. CDR3 nucleotides: TGCGCCAGCAGTGACCCCCCCAGCGGGGGTAATGAGCAGTTCTTC. It is translated as CASSDPPSGGNEQFF.

V is TRBV3-1 (or the pseudogene TRBV3-2) and J is TRBJ2-7; 10 bases fit TRBD2. Trimming took 4 bases from V and 2 from J; bases not matched to a gene: 5. Germline CDR1 and CDR2: LGHDT and YNNKEL (reference sequence). The CDR3 is 15 amino acids. CDR3 nucleotide sequence: TGTGCCAGCAGCCTGAGGCTAGCGGGGGCCTACGAGCAGTACTTC. This encodes CASSLRLAGAYEQYF.

A single count supports this clone. V and J are TRBV2 and TRBJ1-5, with TRBD1 identical over 11 bases. With 6 bases clipped from V and 6 bases from J, the junction kept 10 bases outside the gene matches. This CDR3 region has 16 residues. Germline V lookup: CDR1 SNHLY, CDR2 FYNNEI. The CDR3 DNA reads TGTGCCAGCAGGGACAGGGGGCCAGGAGGGAGTCAGCCCCAGCATTTT. Its protein product is CASRDRGPGGSQPQHF.

This clone was observed a few times. J is TRBJ2-2 and V is TRBV9; TRBD2 is a possible D gene (6 bases). Germline values: CDR1 SGDLS, CDR2 YYNGEE. Deletions cut 0 bases from V and 4 bases from J, with 10 bases between. The length of the CDR3 is 15 residues. The CDR3 DNA reads TGTGCCAGCAGCGTAGCCAGCGGGCCCACCGGGGAGCTGTTTTTT. It encodes CASSVASGPTGELFF. The full variable domain, its missing parts supplied by reference TRBV9 and TRBJ2-2, is DSGVTQTPKHLITATGQRVTLRCSPRSGDLSVYWYQQSLDQGLQFLIQYYNGEERAKGNILERFSAQQFPDLHSELNLSSLELGDSALYFCASSVASGPTGELFFGEGSRLTVL.

The chain combines TRBV6-5 with TRBJ2-1; 11 nucleotides match TRBD1. CDR1 is MNHEY, CDR2 SVGAGI, per germline. The CDR3 length is 15 residues. Trimming took 7 bases from V and 6 from J; bases not matched to a gene: 8. As DNA, the CDR3 is TGTGCCAGCACCAAAATAGGGACAGGGGGCAATGAGCAGTTCTTC. It yields the protein CASTKIGTGGNEQFF.

This chain's CDR3 is CASSLDRVTPLHF. CDR3 sequence (DNA): TGTGCCAGCAGCTTGGACAGAGTAACACCCCTCCACTTT. This chain links TRBV5-4 with TRBJ1-6; D not resolved. CDR1 and CDR2 (germline): SGHNT, YYREEE (reference sequence). The CDR3 covers 13 residues. The V gene lost 0 bases and the J gene lost 11 bases, with 9 bases spanning the gap.

The chain employs TRBV30 and TRBJ2-7, with a tentative D call TRBD2 (5 bases). The germline V gene encodes CDR1 GTSNPN and CDR2 SVGIG (reference sequence). V was shortened by 2 bases and J by 0 bases, with 11 bases between the two germline ends. This CDR3 comprises 14 residues. CDR3 sequence (DNA): TGTGCCTGGAGTTTGGGGAGCCTCTCCTACGAGCAGTACTTC. It yields the protein CAWSLGSLSYEQYF.

The chain couples TRBV2 to TRBJ1-1, with 9 nucleotides matching TRBD1. From germline, CDR1 is SNHLY and CDR2 FYNNEI. The junction had 11 bases not matched to a gene; V was cut back by 6 bases and J by 6 bases. This CDR3 has 15 residues. The CDR3 sequence is CASSATPGQGAEAFF. The CDR3 DNA reads as TGTGCCAGCAGCGCAACTCCGGGACAGGGCGCTGAAGCTTTCTTT.

About this clone: One junction end does not reproduce the germline sequence, and a read error may be involved. DNA for the CDR3: TGTGCCATCAGTGAGACGGACAGCTCCTATAATTCACCCCTCTACTTT. It yields the protein CAISETDSSYNSPLYF. The J gene is TRBJ1-6, the V gene TRBV10-3, with D possibly matching TRBD1 (6 bases). The germline V gene has CDR1 ENHRY and CDR2 SYGVKD. The CDR3 extends over 16 amino acids.

V is TRBV6-1 and J is TRBJ2-4; D unresolved. Germline values: CDR1 MNHNS, CDR2 SASEGT. The V end lost 4 bases, the J end lost 0 bases, and 16 bases lay between the germline ends. The length of the CDR3 is 17 residues. CDR3 in amino acids: CASSGFGQALAKNIQYF. The CDR3 DNA follows: TGTGCCAGCAGTGGGTTTGGGCAAGCACTAGCCAAAAACATTCAGTACTTC.

V and J are TRBV6-4 and TRBJ2-3; 9 bases line up with TRBD2. The CDR3 runs 14 residues. Per germline, CDR1 MRHNA and CDR2 SNTAGT. The trim removed 2 bases at V and 4 bases at J, leaving 1 base unmatched. The CDR3: CASSDGGGADTQYF. The CDR3 DNA reads as TGTGCCAGCAGTGACGGCGGGGGGGCAGATACGCAGTATTTT.

The chain combines TRBV11-2 with TRBJ1-6, with D possibly being TRBD1 (6 bases). Trimming stripped 0 bases from V and 14 bases from J, with 20 bases between. The CDR3 is 16 residues long. Per germline, CDR1 SGHAT and CDR2 FQNNGV. The chain's CDR3 is CASSLDLRQDPKSLHF. DNA for the CDR3: TGTGCCAGCAGCTTAGACTTACGACAGGACCCGAAGTCCCTCCACTTT.

The chain employs TRBV5-1 and TRBJ2-7, with 12 bases that match TRBD1. Germline trimming cut 3 bases from V and 5 bases from J; bases unmatched to any gene: 6. CDR1 and CDR2 from the germline V gene are SGHRS and YFSETQ. There are 15 residues in the CDR3. CDR3 sequence reads: CASSSGQGAQNEQYF. Written as DNA, the CDR3 is TGCGCCAGCAGCTCGGGACAGGGGGCGCAGAACGAGCAGTACTTC.

The V call is TRBV9, the J call TRBJ2-5; 7 bases agree with TRBD1. CDR1 and CDR2 (germline): SGDLS, YYNGEE. The CDR3 runs 14 residues. V dropped 3 bases and J dropped 1; count of bases not matched to a gene: 3. CDR3 coding DNA: TGTGCCAGCAGCGGTCGACAGGGCCAAGAGACCCAGTACTTC. It specifies CASSGRQGQETQYF.

The chain couples TRBV6-2 or TRBV6-3 to TRBJ2-7; 8 bases match TRBD1. V lost 2 bases, J lost 3 bases, and 6 bases stayed unmatched. CDR1 and CDR2 (germline): MNHEY, SVGEGT. This CDR3 comprises 15 residues. CDR3: CASSYPGTGIYEQYF. Here the CDR3 DNA reads TGTGCCAGCAGTTACCCGGGGACAGGCATCTACGAGCAGTACTTC.

CDR3 bases: TGCGCCAGCAGCCTCCCTGCAGTGAACACCGGGGAGCTGTTTTTT. Translation gives CASSLPAVNTGELFF. The genes are TRBV5-1 and TRBJ2-2, with unresolved D. This CDR3 is built from 15 residues. V was pared by 4 bases and J by 1 base, with 11 bases between. Germline CDR1 is SGHRS and CDR2 is YFSETQ.

V usage is TRBV2 and J usage is TRBJ2-7, with D tentatively TRBD2 (6 bases). CDR1 and CDR2 (germline): SNHLY, FYNNEI. Trimming shortened V by 6 bases and J by 0 bases, and 12 bases separated the two germline ends. This CDR3 is built from 14 residues. The CDR3 loop reads CASSAGRSSYEQYF. The CDR3 bases are TGTGCCAGCAGCGCGGGACGGAGCTCCTACGAGCAGTACTTC.

V and J are TRBV18 and TRBJ2-7; weak D call: TRBD2 (6 bases). Trimming stripped 3 bases from V and 7 bases from J, with 13 bases between. There are 13 residues in the CDR3. CDR1 is KGHSH, CDR2 LQKENI, per germline. CDR3 DNA: TGTGCCAGCTCACCGGGGACTCCCCGGGAGCAGTACTTC. It translates to CASSPGTPREQYF.

V usage is TRBV9 and J usage is TRBJ1-6, with TRBD1 identical over 7 bases. CDR1 SGDLS and CDR2 YYNGEE come from the germline V gene. J was trimmed by 8 bases and V by 3 bases; bases with no gene match: 5. The CDR3 is made up of 14 amino acids. The CDR3 region is CASSERQGDSPLHF. For the CDR3, the DNA is TGTGCCAGCAGCGAAAGACAGGGTGATTCACCCCTCCACTTT.

This clone showed up just a few times. J is TRBJ1-6 and V is TRBV14, with unresolved D. Germline V gene data show CDR1 as SGHDN and CDR2 as FVKESK. The CDR3 runs 13 residues. The V end was cut by 2 bases, the J end by 8 bases, with 7 bases between. The CDR3 sequence: CASSQLMDSPLHF. CDR3 in DNA: TGTGCCAGCAGCCAACTAATGGATTCACCCCTCCACTTT.

The V and J genes are TRBV21-1 and TRBJ2-4; the table's D call, TRBD1, has no DNA check behind it. TRBV21-1 is shown as a pseudogene. This CDR3 contains 13 residues. The chain's CDR3 is CASSKVQRGQEYF. CDR3 nucleotide sequence: TGTGCCAGCAGCAAAGTCCAGAGGGGACAGGAGTACTTC.

In this sample, this clone turned up a few times. The CDR3 reads CASSRGSLYGYTF. The CDR3 DNA is TGTGCCAGCAGTCGCGGGAGCCTCTATGGCTACACCTTC. The genes are TRBV6-5 and TRBJ1-2; D is uncertain. Germline lookup yields CDR1 MNHEY and CDR2 SVGAGI. The ends were cut back, 5 bases at V and 4 bases at J, with 11 bases in the middle. The CDR3 length is 13 residues.

This clone came up once. The chain combines TRBV27 with TRBJ2-2; 9 bases align to TRBD1. CDR1 MNHEY and CDR2 SMNVEV come from the germline V gene (reference sequence). V was clipped by 3 bases and J by 3 bases; unmatched bases: 5. CDR3 size: 16 residues. In DNA form, the CDR3 reads TGTGCCAGCAGTTTCTCCGACAGGGGGTACACCGGGGAGCTGTTTTTT. As protein: CASSFSDRGYTGELFF.

The rearrangement joins TRBV30 to TRBJ2-4; D is perhaps TRBD2 (6 bases). Germline V gene lookup returns CDR1 GTSNPN and CDR2 SVGIG (reference sequence). The length of the CDR3 is 15 residues. The V gene lost 0 bases and the J gene lost 6 bases, with 15 bases spanning the gap. CDR3 protein: CAWSVPGRGGNIQYF. The CDR3 DNA reads as TGTGCCTGGAGTGTACCAGGGCGGGGAGGAAACATTCAGTACTTC.

The gene calls are TRBV18 and TRBJ1-3; 9 bases map to TRBD1. Germline CDR1 and CDR2: KGHSH and LQKENI. Germline trimming cut 4 bases from V and 5 bases from J; bases unmatched to any gene: 6. There are 15 residues in the CDR3. The CDR3 protein is CASSLMDRGRNTIYF. The DNA for the CDR3 is TGTGCCAGCTCACTCATGGACAGGGGTCGAAACACCATATATTTT.

This clone was counted between two and nine times. The chain recombines TRBV19 with TRBJ1-1; TRBD1 aligns across 9 bases. J was trimmed by 1 base and V by 5 bases; bases with no gene match: 5. The germline CDR1 and CDR2 sequences are LNHDA and SQIVND (reference sequence). The CDR3 extends over 15 amino acids. CDR3 region: CASSSGQGTNTEAFF. The DNA of the CDR3 is TGTGCCAGTAGTTCTGGACAGGGGACGAACACTGAAGCTTTCTTT.

The gene calls are TRBV5-1 and TRBJ2-3; possibly TRBD1 for D (6 bases). Germline assignment: CDR1 SGHRS and CDR2 YFSETQ. V lost 4 bases and J 11 bases, leaving 11 bases between the germline ends. CDR3 size: 11 residues. The CDR3 nucleotides read TGCGCCAGCAGCAAGGCAGGGGTGCAGTATTTT. Amino acids: CASSKAGVQYF. Full variable domain (remainder filled in from reference TRBV5-1 and TRBJ2-3): KAGVTQTPRYLIKTRGQQVTLSCSPISGHRSVSWYQQTPGQGLQFLFEYFSETQRNKGNFPGRFSGRQFSNSRSEMNVSTLELGDSALYLCASSKAGVQYFGPGTRLTVL.